One sample yielded the 15 T cell receptor beta chains listed below, sequenced in a study of blood T cell repertoires in COVID-19 (dated by TCRdb to about 2020). The library was made by the immunoSEQ multiplex PCR assay. The immuneACCESS repertoire file appears here via TCRdb, limited to in-frame rearrangements. These files lack a portion of the clones; in checked studies, under half of the deficit traces to unresolved V genes, and the cause of the others is not known. The sample table shows 240,000 or so clones, and about 68% are seen once. 2.5% to 4% of the sample is taken by the ten largest. Input material: peripheral blood. These receptors were collected from a woman of 80 years or more with acute or convalescent COVID-19.

The rearrangement joins TRBV6-2 or TRBV6-3 to TRBJ2-1; TRBD2 might be the D (6 bases). This CDR3 is 14 amino acids long. Germline V gene lookup returns CDR1 MNHEY and CDR2 SVGEGT. Trimming took off 6 bases at V and 9 bases at J, with 18 bases between the two ends. CDR3: CASSQGAGSLEQFF. The DNA for the CDR3 is TGTGCCAGCAGCCAGGGTGCGGGGTCTCTTGAGCAGTTCTTC.

This chain uses TRBV4-1 with TRBJ2-1; 7 nucleotides agree with TRBD2. The CDR3 has 14 amino acids. Trimming removed 6 bases from V and 7 bases from J; junction bases left unmatched: 9. The germline V gene encodes CDR1 MGHRA and CDR2 YSYEKL. CDR3 sequence: CASSRDPSGNEQFF. CDR3 in DNA: TGCGCCAGCAGTAGAGACCCTAGCGGTAATGAGCAGTTCTTC.

The rearrangement uses TRBV9 and TRBJ2-5, with 8 bases matching TRBD2. From germline, CDR1 is SGDLS and CDR2 YYNGEE. The V and J ends lost 0 bases and 1 base, in that order; junction bases with no gene match: 5. This CDR3 contains 16 residues. The CDR3 loop reads CASSVGAGGFQETQYF. CDR3 in DNA: TGTGCCAGCAGCGTAGGGGCGGGGGGCTTCCAAGAGACCCAGTACTTC.

The chain joins TRBV6-5 to TRBJ2-2, with 9 bases fitting TRBD1. The CDR3 covers 14 residues. Germline V CDR1 and CDR2: MNHEY, SVGAGI. J lost 7 bases, V lost 6 bases, and 6 bases had no gene match. This CDR3 is CASRKQGAGGELFF. CDR3 sequence (DNA): TGTGCCAGCAGGAAACAGGGGGCAGGCGGGGAGCTGTTTTTT.

The gene calls are TRBV18 and TRBJ2-3, with D possibly being TRBD1 (5 bases). CDR1 and CDR2 from the germline V gene are KGHSH and LQKENI. The CDR3 has 18 residues. V was shortened by 4 bases and J by 0 bases, with 20 bases between the two germline ends. The CDR3 spells CASSLQGRTVSSTDTQYF. The CDR3 DNA reads TGTGCCAGCTCACTTCAGGGCCGGACGGTGTCGAGCACAGATACGCAGTATTTT.

This clone was seen only once. The J gene is TRBJ1-3, the V gene TRBV18; D is unclear. The V gene's germline CDR1 is KGHSH and CDR2 LQKENI. V lost 3 bases to trimming and J lost 0 bases, with 9 bases between them. This CDR3 contains 15 residues. In DNA, the CDR3 is TGTGCCAGCTCACCCAGAATTGTCTCTGGAAACACCATATATTTT. Protein: CASSPRIVSGNTIYF.

The chain couples TRBV2 to TRBJ1-1; D remains unclear. The CDR3 covers 13 residues. The V end was cut by 5 bases, the J end by 0 bases, with 7 bases between. Germline CDR1 and CDR2: SNHLY and FYNNEI. CDR3 DNA sequence: TGTGCCAGCAGTCGGGTCTTGAACACTGAAGCTTTCTTT. Protein: CASSRVLNTEAFF. The entire variable domain, with the rest obtained from reference TRBV2 and TRBJ1-1, is as follows: EPEVTQTPSHQVTQMGQEVILRCVPISNHLYFYWYRQILGQKVEFLVSFYNNEISEKSEIFDDQFSVERPDGSNFTLKIRSTKLEDSAMYFCASSRVLNTEAFFGQGTRLTVV.

The rearrangement uses TRBV7-9 and TRBJ2-3; the match to TRBD1 covers 7 bases. The V segment lost 3 bases and the J segment 6 bases; nucleotides outside the gene matches: 6. CDR1 and CDR2 (germline): SEHNR, FQNEAQ (reference sequence). The CDR3 is made up of 14 amino acids. CDR3 nucleotides: TGTGCCAGCAGCTTTGAGGGGGCGCGGGATACGCAGTATTTT. Encoded protein: CASSFEGARDTQYF.

This clone was detected only a few times. V and J are TRBV12-3 or TRBV12-4 and TRBJ2-2; D remains ambiguous. V dropped 6 bases and J dropped 3 bases, with 8 bases sitting between them. This CDR3 is built from 13 residues. In DNA form, the CDR3 reads TGTGCCAGCAGGGTACTGGACACCGGGGAGCTGTTTTTT. This codes for CASRVLDTGELFF.

V usage is TRBV7-3 and J usage is TRBJ2-3, with D unclear. V lost 2 bases, J lost 0 bases, and 12 bases lay in between. The CDR3 loop spans 16 amino acids. Germline assignment: CDR1 SGHTA and CDR2 FQGTGA. The CDR3 is CASSLLPGASTDTQYF. For the CDR3, the DNA is TGTGCCAGCAGCTTACTCCCAGGCGCTAGCACAGATACGCAGTATTTT.

This clone has a count of ten or more. This sequence joins TRBV19 and TRBJ1-3, with 9 positions matching TRBD1. Trimming cost V 4 bases and J 1 base; bases outside gene matches: 8. Germline V gene sequence: CDR1 LNHDA, CDR2 SQIVND (reference sequence). The CDR3 totals 17 residues. The CDR3 loop reads CASSKDRGYGSGNTIYF. The CDR3 bases are TGTGCCAGTAGTAAGGACAGGGGCTATGGTTCTGGAAACACCATATATTTT.

V usage is TRBV6-4 and J usage is TRBJ2-2, with 8 bases lining up with TRBD1. CDR3 size: 19 residues. Germline CDR1 is MRHNA and CDR2 is SNTAGT. V dropped 0 bases and J dropped 3; count of bases not matched to a gene: 12. In DNA form, the CDR3 reads TGTGCCAGCAGTGACTCGAAGGGTGGCAGGGGGCTACACACCGGGGAGCTGTTTTTT. Protein sequence: CASSDSKGGRGLHTGELFF.

The V and J genes are TRBV14 and TRBJ2-7, with 7 bases that match TRBD1. This CDR3 comprises 15 residues. Germline V gene sequence: CDR1 SGHDN, CDR2 FVKESK. J lost 0 bases, V lost 2 bases, and 4 bases had no gene match. This chain's CDR3 is CASSQNRGSSYEQYF. The CDR3 DNA reads TGTGCCAGCAGCCAAAACAGGGGTAGCTCCTACGAGCAGTACTTC.

The chain combines TRBV20-1 with TRBJ2-2; 9 bases match TRBD1. This CDR3 is 13 amino acids long. V gave up 3 bases and J gave up 5 bases; unmatched junction bases: 1. The V gene's germline CDR1 is DFQATT and CDR2 SNEGSKA (reference sequence). In DNA, the CDR3 is TGCAGTGCTAGTGGACAGGGGACCGGGGAGCTGTTTTTT. It is translated as CSASGQGTGELFF.

V gene TRBV29-1 combines with J gene TRBJ2-1; unclear D gene. Germline V CDR1 and CDR2: SQVTM, ANQGSEA. The length of the CDR3 is 16 residues. The V gene lost 2 bases and the J gene lost 2 bases, with 16 bases spanning the gap. CDR3: CSVESSVQVTYNEQFF. DNA for the CDR3: TGCAGCGTTGAATCATCTGTCCAGGTTACCTACAATGAGCAGTTCTTC.